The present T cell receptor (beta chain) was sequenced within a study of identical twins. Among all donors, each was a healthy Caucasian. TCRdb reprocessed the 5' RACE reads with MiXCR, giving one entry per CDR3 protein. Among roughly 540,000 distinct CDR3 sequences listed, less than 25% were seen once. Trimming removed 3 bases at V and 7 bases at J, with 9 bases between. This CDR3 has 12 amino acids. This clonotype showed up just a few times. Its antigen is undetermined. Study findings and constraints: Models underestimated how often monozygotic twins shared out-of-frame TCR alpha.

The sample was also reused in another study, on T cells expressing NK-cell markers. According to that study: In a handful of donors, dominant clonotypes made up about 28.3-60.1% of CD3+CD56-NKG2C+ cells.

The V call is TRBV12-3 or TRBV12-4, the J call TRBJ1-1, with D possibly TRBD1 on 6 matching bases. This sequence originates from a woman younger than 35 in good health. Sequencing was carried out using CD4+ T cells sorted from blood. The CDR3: CASSFRGYEAFF. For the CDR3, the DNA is TGTGCCAGCAGTTTCAGGGGTTATGAAGCTTTCTTT.